These 24 T cell receptor beta chains were all obtained from the same sample, sequenced in a study of T cells in Graves' hyperthyroidism and ophthalmopathy. Amplification of TCR beta CDR3 regions was performed using RNA transcripts as template. HTBI primers drove first-round RT-PCR of the TCR CDR3. TCRdb re-called the multiplex PCR reads through MiXCR, storing one row per CDR3 protein. The data contain 450,000 to 550,000 distinct CDR3 sequences, around 24% of them singletons. The sample taken for sequencing was blood. These receptor sequences come from a woman in her thirties with Graves' ophthalmopathy.

Written as DNA, the CDR3 is TGCAGTGCTAGAAACGCAGGGGGATCGGTCAATCAGCCCCAGCATTTT. Residues: CSARNAGGSVNQPQHF. The V call is TRBV20-1, the J call TRBJ1-5, with 7 bases that match TRBD1. The germline gives CDR1 DFQATT, CDR2 SNEGSKA (reference sequence). The CDR3 is 16 residues long. The J segment lost 3 bases and the V segment lost 2 bases, leaving 10 bases of the junction unmatched.

This clonotype has ten or more counts. This chain connects TRBV12-3 or TRBV12-4 to TRBJ2-2; D is perhaps TRBD1 (5 bases). There are 14 residues in the CDR3. Trimming removed 2 bases from V and 7 bases from J, with 11 bases in between. CDR3 loop: CASSLPGHGGELFF. The DNA of the CDR3 is TGTGCCAGCAGTTTACCAGGGCATGGCGGGGAGCTGTTTTTT.

The rearrangement uses TRBV20-1 and TRBJ2-1; a possible D gene is TRBD2 (5 bases). CDR3 length: 14 amino acids. V was clipped by 6 bases and J by 1 base, with 13 bases between them. CDR1 is DFQATT and CDR2 is SNEGSKA in the germline V gene (reference sequence). CDR3 sequence: CSAPRGLSYNEQFF. The CDR3 nucleotides are TGCAGTGCCCCAAGAGGGTTGTCCTACAATGAGCAGTTCTTC.

The chain has TRBV12-3 or TRBV12-4 and TRBJ1-2; 11 bases are a match to TRBD1. Losses at the gene ends were 2 bases for V and 4 bases for J; bases not matched to a gene: 12. CDR3 length equals 18 residues. CDR3 region: CASSLPQNRDRGFYGYTF. CDR3 DNA: TGTGCCAGCAGTTTACCACAAAACCGGGACAGGGGGTTCTATGGCTACACCTTC.

This rearrangement joins TRBV5-6 to TRBJ2-3; D might be TRBD2 (6 bases). The germline V gene has CDR1 SGHDT and CDR2 YYEEEE. The CDR3 runs to 15 residues. Deletions cut 3 bases from V and 7 bases from J, with 18 bases between. CDR3: CASSSETSSPYTQYF. CDR3 coding DNA: TGTGCCAGCAGCTCTGAGACTAGTTCGCCGTATACGCAGTATTTT.

CDR3 in amino acids: CASRPLHTGELFF. Written as DNA, the CDR3 is TGTGCCAGCAGACCGCTCCACACCGGGGAGCTGTTTTTT. The V call is TRBV6-1, the J call TRBJ2-2, with unresolved D. This CDR3 is built from 13 residues. The germline V and J ends were trimmed by 6 bases and 3 bases, with 8 bases remaining between them. CDR1 is MNHNS, CDR2 SASEGT, per germline.

The V gene is TRBV2, the J gene TRBJ1-2, with D uncertain. CDR3 size: 14 residues. Per germline, CDR1 SNHLY and CDR2 FYNNEI. Deletions cut 0 bases from V and 8 bases from J, with 13 bases between. CDR3 protein: CASSEAFGVRGYTF. CDR3 coding DNA: TGTGCCAGCAGTGAAGCCTTCGGGGTGCGGGGCTACACCTTC.

There are many counts of this clonotype. CDR3 amino acids: CASKVGQGAFEETQYF. CDR3 sequence (DNA): TGTGCCAGCAAGGTCGGACAGGGGGCGTTTGAGGAGACCCAGTACTTC. This chain joins TRBV27 and TRBJ2-5; 11 bases agree with TRBD1. The CDR3 contains 16 residues. Germline CDR1 is MNHEY and CDR2 is SMNVEV (reference sequence). V was clipped by 7 bases and J by 5 bases; unmatched bases: 12.

There are many counts of this clonotype. This sequence joins TRBV4-2 and TRBJ2-7; 7 bases match TRBD1. The CDR3 spans 14 residues. Germline V gene lookup returns CDR1 LGHNA and CDR2 YNFKEQ. Unmatched junction bases numbered 3, after V lost 1 base and J lost 3 bases. The CDR3 DNA follows: TGTGCCAGCAGCCAAGTGGGACAGAGCTACGAGCAGTACTTC. As protein: CASSQVGQSYEQYF.

This clonotype appeared many times. This chain uses TRBV6-5 with TRBJ2-5, with D uncertain. Trimming took off 5 bases at V and 3 bases at J, with 10 bases between the two ends. The CDR3 contains 13 residues. The germline V gene has CDR1 MNHEY and CDR2 SVGAGI. CDR3 protein: CASSTLAEETQYF. In nucleotides, the CDR3 is TGTGCCAGCAGTACCTTAGCAGAAGAGACCCAGTACTTC.

The table lists this clonotype with many counts. The rearrangement links TRBV6-6 to TRBJ1-1, with 7 bases lining up with TRBD1. Per the germline V gene, CDR1 is MNHNY and CDR2 is SVGAGI (reference sequence). This CDR3 is built from 18 residues. The junction had 18 bases not matched to a gene; V was cut back by 6 bases and J by 2 bases. The CDR3 protein is CASSPTGHGTVPNTEAFF. DNA for the CDR3: TGTGCCAGCAGCCCAACAGGCCACGGGACAGTCCCTAACACTGAAGCTTTCTTT.

This clonotype was counted many times. The J gene is TRBJ1-1, the V gene TRBV12-5; maybe TRBD1 (5 bases). The CDR3 is 14 residues long. The germline V gene encodes CDR1 LGHNT and CDR2 FRNRAP. The V end lost 6 bases, the J end lost 5 bases, and 16 bases lay between the germline ends. CDR3 bases: TGTGCTAGTGGATCGGGCCGCAGGGAGACTGAAGCTTTCTTT. This translates into CASGSGRRETEAFF.

In this sample, this clonotype turned up a few times. This could be a read error, since a much larger clone is one nucleotide away. The chain employs TRBV9 and TRBJ2-2; a possible D gene is TRBD2 (5 bases). The CDR3 extends over 14 amino acids. Per the germline V gene, CDR1 is SGDLS and CDR2 is YYNGEE. CDR3 sequence reads: CASSVVDVTGELLF. The CDR3 DNA sequence: TGTGCCAGCAGCGTAGTAGATGTAACCGGGGAGCTGTTGTTT.

This clonotype was observed many times. The chain joins TRBV20-1 to TRBJ1-3; 7 bases map to TRBD1. The ends lost 0 bases at V and 4 bases at J; junction bases unmatched: 3. The CDR3 runs 14 residues. The germline gives CDR1 DFQATT, CDR2 SNEGSKA (reference sequence). The CDR3 nucleotides read TGCAGTGCTAGAGATAACAGGGGAGGAAACACCATATATTTT. Translated: CSARDNRGGNTIYF.

This clonotype was recorded at least ten times. The J gene is TRBJ2-7, the V gene TRBV6-2 or TRBV6-3; TRBD1 matches at 7 bases. Per germline, CDR1 MNHEY and CDR2 SVGEGT. The CDR3 is made up of 18 amino acids. The ends lost 3 bases at V and 0 bases at J; junction bases unmatched: 14. This chain's CDR3 is CASSYHFVTGAISYEQYF. The DNA of the CDR3 is TGTGCCAGCAGTTATCACTTCGTTACAGGGGCAATCTCCTACGAGCAGTACTTC.

J is TRBJ2-5 and V is TRBV4-1; 8 positions agree with TRBD2. The V segment lost 4 bases and the J segment 4 bases; nucleotides outside the gene matches: 8. CDR3 length: 15 residues. The germline V gene encodes CDR1 MGHRA and CDR2 YSYEKL. The CDR3 nucleotides are TGCGCCAGCAGCCCAGACGGGGGGGCCCTAGAGACCCAGTACTTC. Protein sequence: CASSPDGGALETQYF.

This clonotype was counted ten times or more. The chain links TRBV27 to TRBJ2-7; tentatively, D is TRBD2 (6 bases). The germline V and J ends were trimmed by 4 bases and 3 bases, with 25 bases remaining between them. The CDR3 runs 18 residues. In germline, CDR1 is MNHEY, CDR2 SMNVEV (reference sequence). CDR3 amino acids: CASSSARDFPSGVYEQYF. The CDR3 coding sequence is TGTGCCAGCAGTTCCGCCCGTGACTTTCCCTCGGGAGTCTACGAGCAGTACTTC.

This clonotype has ten or more counts. The gene calls are TRBV6-5 and TRBJ1-1, with D unresolved. The CDR3 has 12 residues. CDR1 is MNHEY, CDR2 SVGAGI, per germline. With 7 bases removed from V and 3 bases from J, the gap between germline ends came to 9 bases. As DNA, the CDR3 is TGTGCCAGCACCAAAGGGTACACTGAAGCTTTCTTT. This encodes CASTKGYTEAFF.

This clonotype has a count of ten or more. V usage is TRBV18 and J usage is TRBJ1-1; D is unresolved. The CDR3 loop spans 17 amino acids. Trimming took off 1 base at V and 4 bases at J, with 19 bases between the two ends. Germline assignment: CDR1 KGHSH and CDR2 LQKENI. CDR3 in amino acids: CASSPRIFGKKATEAFF. Written as DNA, the CDR3 is TGTGCCAGCTCACCACGAATATTTGGCAAAAAGGCCACTGAAGCTTTCTTT.

This chain connects TRBV11-2 to TRBJ1-1; D call uncertain. This CDR3 has 13 residues. Trimming cost V 7 bases and J 4 bases, with 13 bases left between them. CDR1 SGHAT and CDR2 FQNNGV come from the germline V gene. The CDR3 loop is CASMESLGTEAFF. The CDR3 DNA sequence: TGTGCCAGCATGGAGTCCTTAGGCACTGAAGCTTTCTTT.

The chain joins TRBV30 to TRBJ1-1, with D unresolved. This CDR3 is built from 12 residues. V lost 3 bases to trimming and J lost 5 bases, with 10 bases between them. Per the germline V gene, CDR1 is GTSNPN and CDR2 is SVGIG (reference sequence). CDR3 bases: TGTGCCTGGAGCTTGTTTGGTACTGAAGCTTTCTTT. Its translation: CAWSLFGTEAFF. Based on the CDR3 plus reference TRBV30 and TRBJ1-1, the full variable domain is SQTIHQWPATLVQPVGSPLSLECTVEGTSNPNLYWYRQAAGRGLQLLFYSVGIGQISSEVPQNLSASRPQDRQFILSSKKLLLSDSGFYLCAWSLFGTEAFFGQGTRLTVV.

The table lists this clonotype with many counts. The chain couples TRBV6-5 to TRBJ2-7, with D perhaps matching TRBD2 (5 bases). The germline V and J ends were trimmed by 4 bases and 4 bases, with 14 bases remaining between them. CDR3 length equals 14 residues. Germline CDR1 MNHEY, CDR2 SVGAGI. CDR3 DNA: TGTGCCAGCAGTTTTACTGGAAAGCGGTACGAGCAGTACTTC. Protein: CASSFTGKRYEQYF.

This clonotype was seen repeatedly, ten times or more. The chain has TRBV27 and TRBJ1-1; weak D call: TRBD1 (5 bases). V was cut by 2 bases and J by 4 bases, with 11 bases left in between. CDR3 size: 14 residues. Germline assignment: CDR1 MNHEY and CDR2 SMNVEV (reference sequence). DNA of the CDR3: TGTGCCAGCAGTTTAACGCGGGGCTCCACTGAAGCTTTCTTT. Protein sequence: CASSLTRGSTEAFF.

This clonotype was seen at least ten times. A junction boundary mismatches the germline segment, possibly from a read error. V and J are TRBV6-2 or TRBV6-3 and TRBJ1-5; unclear D gene. Germline CDR1 is MNHEY and CDR2 is SVGEGT. This CDR3 comprises 14 residues. The chain's CDR3 is CASTRAYSNHPQHF. As DNA, the CDR3 is TGTGCCAGCACCCGAGCCTATAGCAATCACCCCCAGCATTTT.